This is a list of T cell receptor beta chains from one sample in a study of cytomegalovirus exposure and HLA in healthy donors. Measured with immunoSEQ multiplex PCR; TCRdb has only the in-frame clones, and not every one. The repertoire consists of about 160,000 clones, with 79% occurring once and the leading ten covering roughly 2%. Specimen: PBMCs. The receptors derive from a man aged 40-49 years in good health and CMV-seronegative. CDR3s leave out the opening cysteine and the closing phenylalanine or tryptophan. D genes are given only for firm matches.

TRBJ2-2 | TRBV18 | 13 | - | ASSPLLVGAGELF
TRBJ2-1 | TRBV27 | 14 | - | ASNLTPGAGYNEQF
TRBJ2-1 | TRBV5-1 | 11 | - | ASSLGLGNEQF
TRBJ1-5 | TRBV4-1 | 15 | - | ASSQAPTGRVYQPQH
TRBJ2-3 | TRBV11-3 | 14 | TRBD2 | ASSPAGASGTDTQY
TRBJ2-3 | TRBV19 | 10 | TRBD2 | ASSIGLAGPY
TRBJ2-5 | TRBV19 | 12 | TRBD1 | ASSPGTGGRLVY
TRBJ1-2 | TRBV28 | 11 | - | ATSITGTYGYT
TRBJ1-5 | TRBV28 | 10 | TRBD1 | ANGQGVQPQH
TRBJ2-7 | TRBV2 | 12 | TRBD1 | ASSPGTGGYEQY
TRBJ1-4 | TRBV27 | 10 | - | ASGWRGGGLF
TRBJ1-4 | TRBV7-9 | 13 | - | ASSLEEFPNEKLF
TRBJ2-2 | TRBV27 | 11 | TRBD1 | ASSLPGGGELF